This T cell receptor beta chain emerged from a study of Graves' ophthalmopathy and Graves' hyperthyroidism. General study results and limits: Ophthalmopathy cases were distinguished from stable hyperthyroidism by a 13-signature model, reaching approximately 87% sensitivity and around 80% specificity.

The ends lost 0 bases at V and 2 bases at J; junction bases unmatched: 4. The CDR3 extends over 15 amino acids. Germline V CDR1 and CDR2: SGHAT, FQNNGV. Other autoimmune diseases, uncontrolled infections, pregnancy and lactation each led to patient exclusion. A diagnosis was made from clinical symptoms together with serum thyroxine, TRAb, thyroid ultrasound and orbital computed tomography. On this clonotype itself: Its antigen is unidentified.

Transcripts of RNA were the source for amplifying TCR beta CDR3 regions. First-round RT-PCR relied on HTBI primers, and a second-round multiplex PCR came next. TCRdb analysed the multiplex PCR reads with MiXCR anew, one entry per CDR3 protein. Here the sample spans around 1.1 million distinct CDR3 sequences, about 40% being singletons. This sequence originates from an adult man with Graves' hyperthyroidism. Source material: peripheral blood or thyroid tissue (not recorded which). The chain joins TRBV11-2 to TRBJ2-7; 7 bases match TRBD1. The CDR3 region has the DNA TGTGCCAGCAGCTTAGATTGGACAGGAGCCTACGAGCAGTACTTC. This gives the protein CASSLDWTGAYEQYF.